This T cell receptor (beta chain) was sequenced in a study of early stage breast cancer tumors (dated by TCRdb to about 2017). A note on the overall study: Of the 15 to 20 invasive breast tumors, eleven to twelve were found to be estrogen receptor-positive, progesterone receptor-positive and HER2-negative. Of the approximately 12 ER+/PR+/HER2- tumors, eight were classified as invasive ductal carcinomas and four as invasive lobular carcinomas. A read coverage of roughly 10-fold per sample was achieved on average. Across all samples, some 2.8 million templates representing approximately 1.2 million unique clonotypes were detected.

Findings and caveats that apply to the study as a whole: Compared with adjacent normal breast tissue, tumors had about 2.6-fold higher T cell density and higher clonality. Chain pairing and functional markers such as CD4, CD8 and FOXP3 were not captured by bulk genomic DNA sequencing of unsorted cells. Enriched TCRB sequences shared across patients were found to be mostly commonly generated sequences that were unlikely to play an important role in the tumor microenvironment. Repertoires from blood and normal breast were more alike than repertoires from blood and tumor, and in about 85% of the 16 patients, comparing each tissue with blood separated tumor from normal. Because the cohort was small, analysis by tumor subtype was not possible.

The CDR3 goes from the cysteine to the phenylalanine over 16 residues. The read is trimmed to its CDR3 DNA, 48 bases read in frame from base 1. V is shortened by 5 bases, J by 4 bases, and the region joining them spans 18 bases. According to the germline V gene, CDR1 reads MDHEN and CDR2 reads SYDVKM. The study profiled bulk TCR beta-chain repertoires in matched peripheral blood, tumor and adjacent normal breast tissue taken from approximately 16 patients with early-stage breast cancer. Before surgery, whole blood (roughly 4.5-10 mL) was collected into EDTA tubes and processed within 2 hours. Peripheral blood mononuclear cells were isolated by Ficoll-Paque centrifugation in SepMate-50 tubes. PBMCs were cryopreserved in aliquots of about 1.8 to 4.5 million cells in about 90% FBS with around 10% DMSO and kept in liquid nitrogen. The Qiagen AllPrep DNA/RNA Mini kit was used for genomic DNA extraction.

About this clone itself: Its antigen is unknown. No base quality information exists; no much larger clone differs at one position.

Each sample was amplified as two independent genomic DNA replicates: roughly 0.5 ug for blood and roughly 1.5 ug for tumor or normal breast. Following the manufacturer's instructions, the ImmunoSeq Intro kit was used to carry out TCRB sequencing on genomic DNA. Multiplex PCR was run for around 30 cycles using proprietary primers and spike-in control sequences for absolute quantification. Single-end 150-bp reads were used to sequence an 87-bp fragment covering the CDR3 and the flanking V and J genes. Seven samples, each with two replicates, were multiplexed per lane of an Illumina MiSeq using version 3.0 chemistry. Per the source publication's procedure: Raw data were processed with the vendor's proprietary pipeline, and both replicates were merged into a single result per sample. To define clonotypes, the study grouped productive rearrangements that shared the V-gene family, CDR3 amino acid sequence and J-gene segment. Clonality was calculated as 1 minus the normalized Shannon entropy (Pielou evenness) of TCRB abundances. T cell density was estimated by dividing total templates by the number of input cells inferred from the DNA input amount. Recon, run with its default parameters, was used to estimate overall repertoire diversity and clonality. A clonotype was considered tumor-enriched if its abundance in tumor exceeded 0.1% and was at least 32-fold higher than its abundance in normal breast. In TCRdb, the immuneACCESS table is reduced to in-frame sequences with V and J assigned. These tables do not hold every clone; where another copy was compared, an unresolved V gene accounts for under half, and the others remain unexplained. The V and J calls and clone size are taken from that table; D and trimming were inferred from the DNA. Within this sample are approximately 33,000 clones, with 70% to 75% of them counted one time only. 4.7% of the sample is in the top ten clones.

The specimen was blood. This TCR came from a person in their 40s with breast cancer. Rearrangement joined TRBV28 to TRBJ1-3; no D gene call is confident. CDR3 loop: CASSLPFEPAGNTIYF. The DNA sequence reads TGTGCCAGCAGTCTACCCTTTGAGCCAGCAGGAAACACCATATATTTT. The entire variable domain, with the stretches around the CDR3 drawn from the reference TRBV28 and TRBJ1-3 proteins, is DVKVTQSSRYLVKRTGEKVFLECVQDMDHENMFWYRQDPGLGLRLIYFSYDVKMKEKGDIPEGYSVSREKKERFSLILESASTNQTSMYLCASSLPFEPAGNTIYFGEGSWLTVV.